The rows below give T cell receptor beta chains drawn from one sample of a study of cytomegalovirus exposure and HLA in healthy donors. The table came from immunoSEQ multiplex PCR; TCRdb's copy has only in-frame clones and leaves some out. The sample contains approximately 170,000 clones, about 85% of which appear only once. Input material: PBMCs. The receptor set was obtained from a man younger than 40 in good health and CMV-seropositive. The CDR3 runs from the conserved cysteine through the conserved F or W. For some rows the clone size is stated as once, few or many, or as a class when expanded; others skip it.

size | V | CDR3
NA | TRBV6-5 | CASRNNQGYGYTF
once | TRBV7-3 | CASSIANTGELFF
NA | TRBV6-5 | CASSWDIGRAQHF
once | TRBV7-6 | CASSLGLAGADTQYF
NA | TRBV7-9 | CASSTHGQGWYGYTF
NA | TRBV5-1 | CASSTGQAMNHEQYF
few | TRBV5-6 | CASSLVGQGGGYTF
NA | TRBV11-3 | CASSPFGGAAQYF
NA | TRBV14 | CASSQDSQGPFYF
NA | TRBV2 | CASSVQGYTEAFF
NA | TRBV4-3 | CASSQGPPGRTNEKLFF
few | TRBV10-1 | CASRTGVNTEAFF
NA | TRBV7-3 | CASSPQGVSTEAFF
NA | TRBV27 | CASSYRGLVTEAFF
NA | TRBV11-2 | CASSLDRGGHNEQFF
NA | TRBV5-1 | CASSKSGTGYGYTF
NA | TRBV6-5 | CASSRDTYPRETQYF
NA | TRBV2 | CASSTPQVDTQYF
NA | TRBV19 | CASSTPGGQETQYF
once | TRBV2 | CASSERSGGLYEQYF
NA | TRBV5-6 | CASSLALTGSNEKLFF
few | TRBV19 | CASSPGQTANYGYTF
NA | TRBV29-1 | CSGSVDSGNTIYF
NA | TRBV27 | CASSLFSLLAGATANTGELFF
NA | TRBV5-1 | CASTATGQGETQYF
NA | TRBV4-2 | CASSQARGREGSPLHF
NA | TRBV7-3 | CASSLLQGSSYNEQFF
NA | TRBV5-1 | CASSFSGDGLGTIYF
NA | TRBV7-9 | CASSPPRTGSYEQYF
NA | TRBV6-5 | CASESRAYNEQFF
NA | TRBV4-1 | CASSQDGTARCF
NA | TRBV27 | CASHRGGGNSYEQYF
NA | TRBV2 | CASSAASGGGENIQYF
NA | TRBV16 | CASSQLMEGTDTQYF
NA | TRBV29-1 | CSTGLAGATDTQYF
NA | TRBV13 | CASSLGRATYLGAFF
NA | TRBV7-2 | CASSPLAGGYNEQFF
NA | TRBV19 | CASKQRRNTEAFF
NA | TRBV2 | CASSRERDISYEQYF
NA | TRBV2 | CASSESGVLGLANEKLFF
few | TRBV19 | CASSPQGAGDYEQYF
NA | TRBV10-1 | CASSETRSNGYTF
few | TRBV2 | CASSEGTASGELFF
NA | TRBV7-2 | CASSLNKGAWGEAFF
NA | TRBV11-3 | CASSLGQAKIGETQYF
NA | TRBV5-8 | CASSSLRTGRYGYTF
once | TRBV19 | CASSIELVGELFF
few | TRBV11-2 | CASSQQGYGYTF
NA | TRBV15 | CATSRDRSSSGNTIYF
NA | TRBV11-3 | CASSHAGTGGADTQYF
NA | TRBV29-1 | CSVESRDSGNTIYF
NA | TRBV5-6 | CASSASGGNQPQHF
NA | TRBV7-9 | CASSPGDSLVRPQHF
NA | TRBV13 | CASSLRQAVDTQYF
NA | TRBV7-8 | CASSLGVRGGYNEQFF
NA | TRBV27 | CASSLNRGGYEQYF
NA | TRBV19 | CASSTQTPGQGPTDYGYTF
once | TRBV6-4 | CASSGGLGYTF